The T cell receptor (beta chain) described here comes from a study of T cell responses to AZD1222 COVID-19 vaccine. TCRdb keeps only in-frame clones here, not all; method: immunoSEQ multiplex PCR. The sample records 150,000 or so clones, 80% to 90% being singletons. A remark on this clone: Its target is not known.

General observations from the study: Among vaccine-associated CD4 TCRs, coverage spanned spike, with dominance at 160-218 and 743-854. Scientists sampled the repertoires only once the peak T cell response had passed.

Germline lookup yields CDR1 MNHNS and CDR2 SASEGT. The CDR3 runs 14 residues. Deletions cut 2 bases from V and 1 base from J, with 5 bases between. The receptor's source is an adult in good health. The chain employs TRBV6-1 and TRBJ2-2; D may be TRBD1 (5 bases). This specimen was peripheral blood, taken on day 0 of AZD1222 vaccination. The CDR3 DNA reads as TGTGCCAGCAGTGAAAGGGGGAACACCGGGGAGCTGTTTTTT. The encoded protein is CASSERGNTGELFF.